Listed here are 10 T cell receptor beta chains from one sample, sequenced in a study of T cell responses to AZD1222 COVID-19 vaccine. Here immunoSEQ multiplex PCR was the method, and the copy in TCRdb shows in-frame clones only, minus some. This table has approximately 180,000 clones, around 90% appearing once. Source: peripheral blood, taken on day 0 of AZD1222 vaccination. These receptors were obtained from an adult in good health.

The chain carries TRBV21-1 and TRBJ1-1. TRBV21-1 is designated a pseudogene. The CDR3 length is 14 residues. The CDR3 spells CASSKENLTNEAFF. DNA for the CDR3: TGTGCCAGCAGCAAAGAAAACTTAACAAATGAAGCTTTCTTT.

The gene calls are TRBV7-6 and TRBJ1-1; D possibly corresponds to TRBD1 (6 bases). V dropped 0 bases and J dropped 5 bases, with 10 bases sitting between them. The CDR3 is made up of 14 amino acids. Looked up from germline, CDR1 is SGHVS and CDR2 is FNYEAQ. Written as DNA, the CDR3 is TGTGCCAGCAGCTTAGCAAGGCAGGGGACTGAAGCTTTCTTT. This gives the protein CASSLARQGTEAFF.

The chain is built from TRBV27 and TRBJ2-7; D is unresolved. There are 11 residues in the CDR3. V lost 4 bases to trimming and J lost 2 bases, with 3 bases between them. The V gene's germline CDR1 is MNHEY and CDR2 SMNVEV (reference sequence). The DNA of the CDR3 is TGTGCCAGCAGTTCCACCTACGAGCAGTACTTC. Protein: CASSSTYEQYF.

A single count supports this clone. The chain joins TRBV9 to TRBJ2-3, with TRBD2 matching over 7 bases. The V and J ends lost 4 bases and 1 base, in that order; junction bases with no gene match: 9. The CDR3 consists of 16 residues. Germline V CDR1 and CDR2: SGDLS, YYNGEE. The CDR3 sequence is CASSFSAGRRTDTQYF. The CDR3 DNA follows: TGTGCCAGCAGCTTCTCAGCGGGACGGCGCACAGATACGCAGTATTTT.

The chain employs TRBV10-3 and TRBJ2-7, with 11 bases matching TRBD1. The CDR3 has 14 residues. With 6 bases clipped from V and 4 bases from J, the junction kept 5 bases outside the gene matches. Germline-derived CDR1 and CDR2 are ENHRY and SYGVKD. The DNA of the CDR3 is TGTGCCATCAGGGCCGGGACAGGGGGGTACGAGCAGTACTTC. This encodes CAIRAGTGGYEQYF.

J is TRBJ1-4 and V is TRBV6-1; no definite D call. This CDR3 has 12 amino acids. V was clipped by 2 bases and J by 14 bases, with 12 bases between them. Looked up from germline, CDR1 is MNHNS and CDR2 is SASEGT. The CDR3 protein is CASSESTRDLFF. DNA of the CDR3: TGTGCCAGCAGTGAATCGACGAGGGATCTGTTTTTT.

The V call is TRBV4-1, the J call TRBJ1-1, with D possibly TRBD1 on 5 matching bases. With 1 base removed from V and 1 base from J, the gap between germline ends came to 13 bases. The CDR3 length is 16 residues. The germline gives CDR1 MGHRA, CDR2 YSYEKL. CDR3 region: CASSQVFGTANTEAFF. CDR3 coding DNA: TGCGCCAGCAGCCAAGTTTTTGGGACGGCGAACACTGAAGCTTTCTTT.

The chain employs TRBV3-1 (or the pseudogene TRBV3-2) and TRBJ1-3; D call uncertain. Trimming left V 1 base short and J 8 bases short, with 18 bases between. Germline CDR1 is LGHDT and CDR2 is YNNKEL (reference sequence). CDR3 length: 16 amino acids. The CDR3 spells CASSQGIREWGDTIYF. CDR3 DNA sequence: TGTGCCAGCAGCCAAGGTATAAGGGAGTGGGGAGACACCATATATTTT.

The gene calls are TRBV7-3 and TRBJ2-1; TRBD2 might be the D (6 bases). Trimming pared 2 bases from V and 5 bases from J, leaving 16 bases between. There are 16 residues in the CDR3. The germline V gene has CDR1 SGHTA and CDR2 FQGTGA. CDR3 sequence: CASSLDGRGIDNEQFF. As DNA, the CDR3 is TGTGCCAGCAGCTTAGACGGGCGGGGAATCGACAATGAGCAGTTCTTC.

The rearrangement joins TRBV4-1 to TRBJ2-7, with D perhaps matching TRBD2 (5 bases). With 4 bases removed from V and 9 bases from J, the gap between germline ends came to 13 bases. CDR1 MGHRA and CDR2 YSYEKL come from the germline V gene. The CDR3 has 12 amino acids. In DNA, the CDR3 is TGCGCCAGCAGCCCCTTGGCGGGCGGGCAGTACTTC. Its translation: CASSPLAGGQYF.